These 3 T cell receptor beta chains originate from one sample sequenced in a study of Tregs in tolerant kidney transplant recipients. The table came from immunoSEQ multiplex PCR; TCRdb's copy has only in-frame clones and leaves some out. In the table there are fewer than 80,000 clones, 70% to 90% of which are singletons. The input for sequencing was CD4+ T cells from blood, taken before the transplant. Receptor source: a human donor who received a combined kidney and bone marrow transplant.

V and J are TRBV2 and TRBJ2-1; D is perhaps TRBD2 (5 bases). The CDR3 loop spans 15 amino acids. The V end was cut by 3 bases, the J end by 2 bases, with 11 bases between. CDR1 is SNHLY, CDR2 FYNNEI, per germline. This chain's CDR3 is CASSDRGSAYNEQFF. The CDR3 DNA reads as TGTGCCAGCAGTGATCGAGGGTCGGCCTACAATGAGCAGTTCTTC.

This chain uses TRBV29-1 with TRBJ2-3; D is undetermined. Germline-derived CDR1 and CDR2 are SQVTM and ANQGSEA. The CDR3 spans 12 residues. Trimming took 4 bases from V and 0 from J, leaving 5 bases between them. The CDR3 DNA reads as TGCAGCGTTGGAGTCAGCACAGATACGCAGTATTTT. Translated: CSVGVSTDTQYF.

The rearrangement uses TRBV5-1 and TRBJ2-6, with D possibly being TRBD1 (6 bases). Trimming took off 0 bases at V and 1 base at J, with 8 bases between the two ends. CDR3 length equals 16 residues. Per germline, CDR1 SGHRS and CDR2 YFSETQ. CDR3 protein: CASSLDRESGANVLTF. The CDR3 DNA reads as TGCGCCAGCAGCTTGGACAGGGAGTCTGGGGCCAACGTCCTGACTTTC.